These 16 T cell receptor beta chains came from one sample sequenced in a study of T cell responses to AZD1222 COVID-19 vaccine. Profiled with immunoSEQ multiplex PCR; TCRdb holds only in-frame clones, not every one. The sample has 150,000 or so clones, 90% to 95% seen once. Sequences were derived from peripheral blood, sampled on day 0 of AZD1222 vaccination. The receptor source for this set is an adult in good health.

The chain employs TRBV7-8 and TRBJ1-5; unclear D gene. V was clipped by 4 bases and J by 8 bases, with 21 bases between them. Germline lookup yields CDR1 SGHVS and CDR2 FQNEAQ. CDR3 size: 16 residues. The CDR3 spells CASSSIRMGGWEPQHF. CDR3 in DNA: TGTGCCAGCAGCTCAATCAGGATGGGTGGGTGGGAGCCCCAGCATTTT. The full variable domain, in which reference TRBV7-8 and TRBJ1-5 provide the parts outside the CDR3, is GAGVSQSPRYKVAKRGQDVALRCDPISGHVSLFWYQQALGQGPEFLTYFQNEAQLDKSGLPSDRFFAERPEGSVSTLKIQRTQQEDSAVYLCASSSIRMGGWEPQHFGDGTRLSIL.

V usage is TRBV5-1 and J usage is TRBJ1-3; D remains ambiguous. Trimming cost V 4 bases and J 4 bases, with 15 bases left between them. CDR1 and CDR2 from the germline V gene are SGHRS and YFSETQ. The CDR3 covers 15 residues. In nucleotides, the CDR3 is TGCGCCAGCAGCCTTGATACCGGTGCCGGAAACACCATATATTTT. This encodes CASSLDTGAGNTIYF.

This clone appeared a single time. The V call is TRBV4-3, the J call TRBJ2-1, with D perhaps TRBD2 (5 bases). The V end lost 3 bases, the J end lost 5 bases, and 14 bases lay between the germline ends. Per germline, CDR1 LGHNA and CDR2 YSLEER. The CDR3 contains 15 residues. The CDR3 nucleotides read TGCGCCAGCAGCCAGGCACCCGGGGTCCACAATGAGCAGTTCTTC. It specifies CASSQAPGVHNEQFF.

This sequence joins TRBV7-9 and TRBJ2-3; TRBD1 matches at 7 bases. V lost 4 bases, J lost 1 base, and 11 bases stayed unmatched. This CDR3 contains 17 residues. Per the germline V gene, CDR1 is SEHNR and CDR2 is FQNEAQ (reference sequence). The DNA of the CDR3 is TGTGCCAGCAGCTCCCCACTCCGGGACAGACGCACAGATACGCAGTATTTT. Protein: CASSSPLRDRRTDTQYF.

CDR3 protein: CASTPRGSGNTIYF. As DNA, the CDR3 is TGTGCCAGCACTCCACGAGGCTCTGGAAACACCATATATTTT. This chain connects TRBV7-2 to TRBJ1-3; no firm D call. Trimming pared 7 bases from V and 0 bases from J, leaving 10 bases between. CDR1 SGHTA and CDR2 FQGNSA come from the germline V gene. The CDR3 spans 14 residues.

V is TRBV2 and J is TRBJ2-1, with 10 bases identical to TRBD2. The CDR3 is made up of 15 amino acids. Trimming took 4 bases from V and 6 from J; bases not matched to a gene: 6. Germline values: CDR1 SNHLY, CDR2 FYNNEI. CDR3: CASSVKLAGVNEQFF. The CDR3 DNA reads TGTGCCAGCAGTGTAAAGCTAGCGGGAGTCAATGAGCAGTTCTTC. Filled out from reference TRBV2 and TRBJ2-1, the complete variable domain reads EPEVTQTPSHQVTQMGQEVILRCVPISNHLYFYWYRQILGQKVEFLVSFYNNEISEKSEIFDDQFSVERPDGSNFTLKIRSTKLEDSAMYFCASSVKLAGVNEQFFGPGTRLTVL.

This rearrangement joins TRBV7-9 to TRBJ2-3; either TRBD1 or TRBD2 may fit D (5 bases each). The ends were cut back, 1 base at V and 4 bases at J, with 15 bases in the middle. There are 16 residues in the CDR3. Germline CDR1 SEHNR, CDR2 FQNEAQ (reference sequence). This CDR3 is CASSLGLGRDADTQYF. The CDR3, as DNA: TGTGCCAGCAGCTTAGGTTTGGGCAGGGACGCAGATACGCAGTATTTT.

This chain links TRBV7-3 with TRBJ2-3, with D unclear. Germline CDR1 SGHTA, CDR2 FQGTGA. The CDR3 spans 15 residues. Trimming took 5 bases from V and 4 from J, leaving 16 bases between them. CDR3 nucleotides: TGTGCCAGCAGCAAAGCCGGACCCTTCGCAGATACGCAGTATTTT. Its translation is CASSKAGPFADTQYF.

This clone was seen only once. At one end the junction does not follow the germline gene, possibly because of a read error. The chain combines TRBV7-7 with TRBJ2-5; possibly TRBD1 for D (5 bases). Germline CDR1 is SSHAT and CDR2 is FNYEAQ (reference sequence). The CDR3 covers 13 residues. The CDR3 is CASSLDSQETQYF. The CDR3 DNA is TGTGCTAGCAGCTTAGACAGCCAAGAGACCCAGTACTTC.

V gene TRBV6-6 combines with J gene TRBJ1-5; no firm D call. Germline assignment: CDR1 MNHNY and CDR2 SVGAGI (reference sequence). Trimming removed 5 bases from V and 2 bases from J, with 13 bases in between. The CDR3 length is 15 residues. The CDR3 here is CASSQRASGNQPQHF. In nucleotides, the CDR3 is TGTGCCAGCAGTCAGAGAGCTAGCGGCAATCAGCCCCAGCATTTT.

Written as DNA, the CDR3 is TGTGCCACCAGCGGGGCAGTCTCCTACGAGCAGTACTTC. Residues: CATSGAVSYEQYF. This chain connects TRBV15 to TRBJ2-7; a weak D match, TRBD1 (5 bases). The V end lost 5 bases, the J end lost 0 bases, and 8 bases lay between the germline ends. Germline V gene sequence: CDR1 LNHNV, CDR2 YYDKDF (reference sequence). CDR3 length: 13 residues.

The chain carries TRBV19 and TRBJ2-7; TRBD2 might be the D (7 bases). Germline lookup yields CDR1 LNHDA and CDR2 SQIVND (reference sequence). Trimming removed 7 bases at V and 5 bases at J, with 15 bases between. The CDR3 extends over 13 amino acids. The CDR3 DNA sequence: TGTGCCAGTAAGACGGGGGGCGGCGACGAGCAGTACTTC. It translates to CASKTGGGDEQYF.

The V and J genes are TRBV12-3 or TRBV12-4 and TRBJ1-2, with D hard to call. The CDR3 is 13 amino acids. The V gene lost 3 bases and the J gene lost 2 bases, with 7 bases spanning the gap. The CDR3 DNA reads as TGTGCCAGCAGTTTTCCAGACAACTATGGCTACACCTTC. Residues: CASSFPDNYGYTF.

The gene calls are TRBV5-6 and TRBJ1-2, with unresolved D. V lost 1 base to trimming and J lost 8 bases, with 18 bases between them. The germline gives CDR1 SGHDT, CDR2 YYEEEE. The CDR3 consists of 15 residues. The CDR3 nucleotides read TGTGCCAGCAGCTTGAGGCAGCTAGTAGGAGGCGGCTACACCTTC. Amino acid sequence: CASSLRQLVGGGYTF.

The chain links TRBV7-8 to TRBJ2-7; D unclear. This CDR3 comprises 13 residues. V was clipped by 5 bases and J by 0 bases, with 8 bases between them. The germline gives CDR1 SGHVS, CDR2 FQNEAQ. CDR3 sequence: CASSHAPSYEQYF. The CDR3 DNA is TGTGCCAGCAGCCATGCCCCCTCCTACGAGCAGTACTTC.

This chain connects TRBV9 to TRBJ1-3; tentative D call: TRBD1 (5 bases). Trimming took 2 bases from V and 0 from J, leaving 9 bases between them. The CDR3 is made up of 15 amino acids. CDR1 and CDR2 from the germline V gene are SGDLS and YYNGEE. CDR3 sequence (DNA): TGTGCCAGCAGCGTCGACAGTAGCTCTGGAAACACCATATATTTT. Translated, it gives CASSVDSSSGNTIYF.